One sample yielded the 25 T cell receptor beta chains listed below, sequenced in a study of PD-L1 blockade in urothelial cancer. Time point described: peripheral blood 6 weeks after treatment start. The method was immunoSEQ multiplex PCR; TCRdb's version includes in-frame clones alone and lacks a portion of them. The data hold about 48,000 clones, with about 82% observed a single time. Sequencing was performed on PBMCs, taken around atezolizumab (anti-PD-L1) treatment. Source of these receptors: a man aged 65-85 years with urothelial cancer.

This sequence joins TRBV6-5 and TRBJ2-7; TRBD2 is a possible D gene (6 bases). V shed 4 bases and J shed 0 bases, with 13 bases lying between them. Germline V gives CDR1 MNHEY, CDR2 SVGAGI. This CDR3 spans 15 amino acids. The CDR3 DNA reads as TGTGCCAGCAGTTCTACTAGCTGGAGCTCCTACGAGCAGTACTTC. Protein: CASSSTSWSSYEQYF.

This clone appeared a few times. J is TRBJ1-2 and V is TRBV9, with TRBD1 matching 9 bases. V gave up 0 bases and J gave up 8 bases; unmatched junction bases: 11. The germline gives CDR1 SGDLS, CDR2 YYNGEE. This CDR3 has 16 residues. The CDR3 DNA is TGTGCCAGCAGCGTAGATATAGGACAGGGGCTAGGAGGCTACACCTTC. It yields the protein CASSVDIGQGLGGYTF.

This clone was observed once. The chain is built from TRBV7-8 and TRBJ2-1, with 8 bases fitting TRBD1. The V and J ends lost 2 bases and 9 bases, in that order; junction bases with no gene match: 6. The CDR3 spans 14 residues. CDR1 is SGHVS and CDR2 is FQNEAQ in the germline V gene. CDR3 sequence reads: CASSLWDRTPEQFF. The DNA for the CDR3 is TGTGCCAGCAGCTTATGGGACAGGACGCCTGAGCAGTTCTTC. Combining the CDR3 with reference TRBV7-8 and TRBJ2-1 gives the whole variable domain GAGVSQSPRYKVAKRGQDVALRCDPISGHVSLFWYQQALGQGPEFLTYFQNEAQLDKSGLPSDRFFAERPEGSVSTLKIQRTQQEDSAVYLCASSLWDRTPEQFFGPGTRLTVL.

The chain joins TRBV6-4 to TRBJ2-1; D is perhaps TRBD2 (6 bases). In germline, CDR1 is MRHNA, CDR2 SNTAGT. Trimming took 0 bases from V and 12 from J, leaving 9 bases between them. This CDR3 has 12 residues. The CDR3: CASSDSGGRQFF. Written as DNA, the CDR3 is TGTGCCAGCAGTGACTCGGGAGGTCGGCAGTTCTTC.

This clone was recorded once. The chain employs TRBV5-1 and TRBJ2-7; 13 bases match TRBD2. CDR3 length: 14 amino acids. Germline CDR1 is SGHRS and CDR2 is YFSETQ. Trimming took 7 bases from V and 7 from J; bases not matched to a gene: 8. DNA of the CDR3: TGCGCCAGCGGAGGGACTAGCGGGGCTTTTGAGCAGTACTTC. Translated, it gives CASGGTSGAFEQYF.

This clone appeared a few times. The V and J genes are TRBV27 and TRBJ2-7; 10 nucleotides line up with TRBD2. Germline values: CDR1 MNHEY, CDR2 SMNVEV (reference sequence). CDR3 size: 15 residues. J gave up 0 bases and V 6 bases, and 5 bases lay outside the gene matches. This chain's CDR3 is CASRTSGVSSYEQYF. For the CDR3, the DNA is TGTGCCAGCAGAACTAGCGGGGTAAGCTCCTACGAGCAGTACTTC.

The genes are TRBV9 and TRBJ2-3; D may be TRBD2 (5 bases). Trimming left V 0 bases short and J 4 bases short, with 15 bases between. The CDR3 loop spans 16 amino acids. Germline V gene sequence: CDR1 SGDLS, CDR2 YYNGEE. The CDR3 region has the DNA TGTGCCAGCAGCGTAGGGAACGGGATGAGGGCAGATACGCAGTATTTT. This sequence encodes CASSVGNGMRADTQYF.

The table lists this clone with a few counts. The V gene is TRBV10-2, the J gene TRBJ2-3; no firm D call. CDR3 length equals 12 residues. The V and J ends lost 3 bases and 6 bases respectively, with 7 bases between them. CDR1 and CDR2 (germline): WSHSY, SAAADI. The CDR3 protein is CASSESGDTQYF. CDR3 nucleotides: TGCGCCAGCAGTGAATCTGGCGATACGCAGTATTTT.

CDR3 sequence (DNA): TGTGCCAGCAGCTTGGCCGTGTACACTGAAGCTTTCTTT. Its translation is CASSLAVYTEAFF. The chain links TRBV5-6 to TRBJ1-1, with unresolved D. The V gene's germline CDR1 is SGHDT and CDR2 YYEEEE. Between the trimmed V and J ends, which lost 0 bases and 3 bases, there was a span of 6 bases. This CDR3 region has 13 residues.

V gene TRBV28 combines with J gene TRBJ1-1, with D maybe TRBD1 (6 bases). The CDR3 runs 15 residues. Germline CDR1 reads MDHEN; CDR2 reads SYDVKM. The V end lost 0 bases, the J end lost 5 bases, and 13 bases lay between the germline ends. CDR3 in DNA: TGTGCCAGCAGTTTATGGTGGGAGGGGGGGACTGAAGCTTTCTTT. It specifies CASSLWWEGGTEAFF.

J is TRBJ2-7 and V is TRBV6-1; 11 bases agree with TRBD1. The germline V gene encodes CDR1 MNHNS and CDR2 SASEGT. This CDR3 contains 17 residues. V shed 0 bases and J 5 bases; nucleotides not matched to a gene: 9. CDR3 amino acids: CASSEALAGTGGDEQYF. CDR3 nucleotide sequence: TGTGCCAGCAGTGAAGCGCTTGCAGGGACAGGGGGTGACGAGCAGTACTTC.

The chain links TRBV6-6 to TRBJ2-4; D is ambiguous. The V and J ends lost 0 bases and 0 bases respectively, with 9 bases between them. The germline V gene has CDR1 MNHNY and CDR2 SVGAGI (reference sequence). CDR3 length: 16 residues. CDR3 sequence (DNA): TGTGCCAGCAGTTACTCCCGTGGGCTAGCCAAAAACATTCAGTACTTC. It codes for CASSYSRGLAKNIQYF.

The chain is built from TRBV19 and TRBJ1-1; the match to TRBD1 covers 7 bases. Germline CDR1 LNHDA, CDR2 SQIVND (reference sequence). The ends lost 4 bases at V and 3 bases at J; junction bases unmatched: 8. This CDR3 spans 15 amino acids. The CDR3 DNA reads TGTGCCAGTAGTAGATCCCTGACAGGGTACACTGAAGCTTTCTTT. It yields the protein CASSRSLTGYTEAFF.

The chain has TRBV28 and TRBJ2-7, with 9 bases identical to TRBD1. Trimming took 4 bases from V and 5 from J; bases not matched to a gene: 9. CDR3 length: 15 residues. Germline loops: CDR1 MDHEN, CDR2 SYDVKM. The CDR3 sequence: CASSSTGTGIHEQYF. The CDR3 region has the DNA TGTGCCAGCAGTTCAACCGGGACAGGGATCCACGAGCAGTACTTC.

Written as DNA, the CDR3 is TGTGCCAGTACAGGGTTCTACGAGCAGTACTTC. Protein sequence: CASTGFYEQYF. The chain combines TRBV30 with TRBJ2-7; maybe TRBD1 (6 bases). Trimming pared 8 bases from V and 3 bases from J, leaving 11 bases between. Per germline, CDR1 GTSNPN and CDR2 SVGIG (reference sequence). This CDR3 contains 11 residues.

This clone was seen once. The chain combines TRBV2 with TRBJ1-5; no reliable D call. Between the trimmed V and J ends, which lost 3 bases and 7 bases, there was a span of 13 bases. The CDR3 contains 14 residues. Germline values: CDR1 SNHLY, CDR2 FYNNEI. CDR3 amino acids: CASSDEAATQPQHF. As DNA, the CDR3 is TGTGCCAGCAGTGACGAGGCAGCGACCCAGCCCCAGCATTTT. Combining the CDR3 with reference TRBV2 and TRBJ1-5 gives the whole variable domain EPEVTQTPSHQVTQMGQEVILRCVPISNHLYFYWYRQILGQKVEFLVSFYNNEISEKSEIFDDQFSVERPDGSNFTLKIRSTKLEDSAMYFCASSDEAATQPQHFGDGTRLSIL.

The V gene is TRBV30, the J gene TRBJ2-5, with a possible D match to TRBD2 (5 bases). The length of the CDR3 is 12 residues. Germline V gene lookup returns CDR1 GTSNPN and CDR2 SVGIG (reference sequence). Trimming stripped 4 bases from V and 5 bases from J, with 11 bases between. CDR3 DNA sequence: TGTGCCTGGAAACAGTCGGGGGAGACCCAGTACTTC. Residues: CAWKQSGETQYF.

With regard to this clone: Germline is not matched at one junction end, which may reflect a read error. V and J are TRBV29-1 and TRBJ2-1, with D hard to call. CDR3 length: 12 amino acids. The germline V gene has CDR1 SQVTM and CDR2 ANQGSEA. This chain's CDR3 is CSVADGDNEQLF. CDR3 bases: TGCAGCGTTGCTGACGGTGACAATGAGCAGCTCTTC.

This chain joins TRBV30 and TRBJ2-1, with a weak D call TRBD2 (6 bases). Germline CDR1 GTSNPN, CDR2 SVGIG (reference sequence). The CDR3 contains 13 residues. V was pared by 3 bases and J by 10 bases, with 16 bases between. The CDR3 region has the DNA TGTGCCTGGAGCGCAAGACTAGGTGGGGAGCAGTTCTTC. Translated, it gives CAWSARLGGEQFF.

The table lists this clone with a few counts. In DNA form, the CDR3 reads TGCGCCAGCAGCTTCGGGACTAGCGGAGAGAACACCGGGGAGCTGTTTTTT. Protein sequence: CASSFGTSGENTGELFF. The chain recombines TRBV5-1 with TRBJ2-2, with 11 bases identical to TRBD2. This CDR3 contains 17 residues. Germline V gives CDR1 SGHRS, CDR2 YFSETQ. J lost 1 base, V lost 2 bases, and 4 bases had no gene match.

This chain connects TRBV5-1 to TRBJ2-2; 7 nucleotides align to TRBD2. The CDR3 has 16 residues. Germline V gene lookup returns CDR1 SGHRS and CDR2 YFSETQ. V dropped 3 bases and J dropped 1; count of bases not matched to a gene: 6. CDR3 in DNA: TGCGCCAGCAGCTCGTCGACTAGCAGGAACACCGGGGAGCTGTTTTTT. This translates into CASSSSTSRNTGELFF.

The chain combines TRBV2 with TRBJ2-2; 10 bases line up with TRBD1. The CDR3 totals 15 residues. Trimming took 7 bases from V and 4 from J; bases not matched to a gene: 6. Germline CDR1 SNHLY, CDR2 FYNNEI. The chain's CDR3 is CASKWGQGSTGELFF. The CDR3 coding sequence is TGTGCCAGCAAGTGGGGACAGGGGAGCACCGGGGAGCTGTTTTTT. The full variable domain, in which reference TRBV2 and TRBJ2-2 provide the parts outside the CDR3, is EPEVTQTPSHQVTQMGQEVILRCVPISNHLYFYWYRQILGQKVEFLVSFYNNEISEKSEIFDDQFSVERPDGSNFTLKIRSTKLEDSAMYFCASKWGQGSTGELFFGEGSRLTVL.

V is TRBV21-1 and J is TRBJ2-7; the listed D gene, TRBD2, was not tested against the DNA. TRBV21-1 is given as a pseudogene. The CDR3 is made up of 17 amino acids. The CDR3 DNA reads TGTGCCAGCAGCAAAGCGCTTAGTAGCGGGCGGACCTACGAGCAGTACTTC. It translates to CASSKALSSGRTYEQYF.

This chain links TRBV7-9 with TRBJ2-3; D uncertain. Trimming stripped 0 bases from V and 1 base from J, with 8 bases between. The length of the CDR3 is 15 residues. Germline V gives CDR1 SEHNR, CDR2 FQNEAQ (reference sequence). This CDR3 reads CASSLALSGTDTQYF. The DNA of the CDR3 is TGTGCCAGCAGCTTAGCGCTATCCGGCACAGATACGCAGTATTTT.

The V call is TRBV18, the J call TRBJ1-5; 8 bases match TRBD1. From germline, CDR1 is KGHSH and CDR2 LQKENI. Germline trimming cut 0 bases from V and 5 bases from J; bases unmatched to any gene: 6. The CDR3 is 16 residues long. The CDR3 here is CASSPPAGGRHQPQHF. CDR3 coding DNA: TGTGCCAGCTCACCACCGGCAGGGGGCCGTCATCAGCCCCAGCATTTT.